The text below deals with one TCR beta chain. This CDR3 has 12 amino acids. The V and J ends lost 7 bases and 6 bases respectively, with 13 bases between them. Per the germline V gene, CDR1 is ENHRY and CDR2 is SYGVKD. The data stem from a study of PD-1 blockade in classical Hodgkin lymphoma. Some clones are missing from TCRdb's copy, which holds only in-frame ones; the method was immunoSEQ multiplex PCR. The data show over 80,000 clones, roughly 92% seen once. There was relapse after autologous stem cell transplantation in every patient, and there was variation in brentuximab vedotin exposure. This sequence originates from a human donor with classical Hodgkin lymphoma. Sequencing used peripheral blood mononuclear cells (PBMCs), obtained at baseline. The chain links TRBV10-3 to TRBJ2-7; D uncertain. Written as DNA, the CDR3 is TGTGCCATCACCAAGGACCATCTCGAGCAGTACTTC. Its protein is CAITKDHLEQYF.